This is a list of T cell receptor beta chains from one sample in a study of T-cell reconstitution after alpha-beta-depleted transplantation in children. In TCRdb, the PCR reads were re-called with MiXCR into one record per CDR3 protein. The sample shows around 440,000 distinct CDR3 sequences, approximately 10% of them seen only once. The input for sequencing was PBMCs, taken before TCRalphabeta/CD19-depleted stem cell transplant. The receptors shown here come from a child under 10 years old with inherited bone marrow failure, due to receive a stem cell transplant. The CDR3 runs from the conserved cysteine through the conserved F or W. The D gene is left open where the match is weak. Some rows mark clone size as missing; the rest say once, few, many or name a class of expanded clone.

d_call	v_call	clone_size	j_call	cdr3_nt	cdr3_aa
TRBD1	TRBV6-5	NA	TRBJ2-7	TGTGCCAGCAGTTACGAACGGGACAGGGTCAGCGAGCAGTACTTC	CASSYERDRVSEQYF
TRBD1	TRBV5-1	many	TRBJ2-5	TGCGCCAGCAGCTGGACAGGGGTAGAGACCCAGTACTTC	CASSWTGVETQYF
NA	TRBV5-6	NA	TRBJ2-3	TGTGCCAGCAGCTTTAGCATCCCAGATACGCAGTATTTT	CASSFSIPDTQYF
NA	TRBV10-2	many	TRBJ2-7	TGCGCCAGCAGTGAGTCGGGTTACGAGCAGTACTTC	CASSESGYEQYF
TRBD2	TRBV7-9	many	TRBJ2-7	TGTGCCAGCAGCGCCGGGACTAGCGGACCGGGAGGCGAGCAGTACTTC	CASSAGTSGPGGEQYF
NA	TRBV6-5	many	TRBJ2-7	TGTGCCAGCAGTTACGATCCAAGTTCCTACGAGCAGTACTTC	CASSYDPSSYEQYF
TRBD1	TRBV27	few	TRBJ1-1	TGTGCCAGCAACACTAGGGGACAGGGGGTCACTGAAGCTTTCTTT	CASNTRGQGVTEAFF
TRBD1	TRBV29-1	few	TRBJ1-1	TGCAGCGTCCGGGGACAGAACGCTGAAGCTTTCTTT	CSVRGQNAEAFF
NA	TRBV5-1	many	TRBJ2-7	TGCGCCAGCAGTTTCGGACAGTCCCCAGACGAGCAGTACTTC	CASSFGQSPDEQYF
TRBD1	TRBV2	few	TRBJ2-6	TGTGCCAGCGGACAGGCCCGTTCTGGGGCCAACGTCCTGACTTTC	CASGQARSGANVLTF
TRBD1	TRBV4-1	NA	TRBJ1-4	TGCGCCAGCAGCCATACGTCAGCCAGGGGGCGCAGAGAGGGGGAAAATGAAAAACTGTTTTTT	CASSHTSARGRREGENEKLFF
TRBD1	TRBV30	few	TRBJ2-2	TGTGCCTGGATAGGGACAGGGGGCACCGGGGAGCTGTTTTTT	CAWIGTGGTGELFF
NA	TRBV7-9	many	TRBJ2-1	TGTGCCAGCAGCTTTGAGGGAGCGCACAATGAGCAGTTCTTC	CASSFEGAHNEQFF
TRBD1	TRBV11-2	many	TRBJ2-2	TGTGCCAGCAGCCCTTCAAGGGGACAGGGGATGAGGGGTCGGACCGGGGAGCTGTTTTTT	CASSPSRGQGMRGRTGELFF
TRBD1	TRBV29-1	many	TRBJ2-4	TGCAGCGTTGGGTGGCAGGGGGCAGGCATTCAGTACTTC	CSVGWQGAGIQYF
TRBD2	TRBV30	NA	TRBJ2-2	TGTGCCTGGATAGTTCCGGGACTAGCGGGGACCGGGGAGCTGTTTTTT	CAWIVPGLAGTGELFF
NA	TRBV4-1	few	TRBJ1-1	TGCGCCAGCAGCCAAGATGAGACGAGGACTGAAGCTTTCTTT	CASSQDETRTEAFF
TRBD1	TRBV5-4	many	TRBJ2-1	TGTGCCAGCAGCCCACCTTTGAGGGGGCACAATGAGCAGTTCTTC	CASSPPLRGHNEQFF
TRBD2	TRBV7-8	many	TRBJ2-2	TGTGCCAGCAGCTTAGTTCGGGGACTAGCGGAACTCACGAACACCGGGGAGCTGTTTTTT	CASSLVRGLAELTNTGELFF
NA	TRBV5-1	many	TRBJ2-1	TGCGCCAGCAGCTTGATGGGACTTTTCAATGAGCAGTTCTTC	CASSLMGLFNEQFF
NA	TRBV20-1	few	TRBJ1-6	TGCAGTGCTAGAGATCCAGGGAGCTATAATTCACCCCTCCACTTT	CSARDPGSYNSPLHF
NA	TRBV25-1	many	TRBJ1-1	TGTGCCAGCAGTCAACGCCCTACGACAGGCGAAAACACTGAAGCTTTCTTT	CASSQRPTTGENTEAFF
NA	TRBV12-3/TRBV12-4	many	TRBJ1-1	TGTGCCAGCAGCTGGGGGCTGAACACTGAAGCTTTCTTT	CASSWGLNTEAFF
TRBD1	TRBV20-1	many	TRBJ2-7	TGCAGTGCTAGAGATCCGGACCGGACAGGGTCCTACGAGCAGTACTTC	CSARDPDRTGSYEQYF
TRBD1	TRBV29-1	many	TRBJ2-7	TGCAGCGTTGACGGAGGACAGGGGGCTAACTACGAGCAGTACTTC	CSVDGGQGANYEQYF
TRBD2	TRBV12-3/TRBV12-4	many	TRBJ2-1	TGTGCCAGCAGTTTGGGCGGGAGTTCGGGTGAGCAGTTCTTC	CASSLGGSSGEQFF
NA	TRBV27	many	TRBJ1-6	TGTGCCAGCAGTTTATATCCACAGGGTTACTTACCCCTCCACTTT	CASSLYPQGYLPLHF
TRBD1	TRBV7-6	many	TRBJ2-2	TGTGCCAGCAGCTTGGGGACAGGGGTTCACACCGGGGAGCTGTTTTTT	CASSLGTGVHTGELFF
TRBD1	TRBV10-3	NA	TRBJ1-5	TGTGCCATCAGTGGGGACAGGGTCAGCCAGCCCCAGCATTTT	CAISGDRVSQPQHF
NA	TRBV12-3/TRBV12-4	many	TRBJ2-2	TGTGCCAGCAGTCCCGCGACCGGGGAGCTGTTTTTT	CASSPATGELFF
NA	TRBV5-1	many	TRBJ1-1	TGCGCCAGCCGTTTGGGCACTGAAGCTTTCTTT	CASRLGTEAFF
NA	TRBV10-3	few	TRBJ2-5	TGTGCCATCAGTTCGAGGGACCAAGAGACCCAGTACTTC	CAISSRDQETQYF
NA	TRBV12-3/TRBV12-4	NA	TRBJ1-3	TGTGCCAGCAGCCCCGACAGGCCCTCTGGAAACACCATATATTTT	CASSPDRPSGNTIYF
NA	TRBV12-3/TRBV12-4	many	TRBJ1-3	TGTGCCAGCAGTTCCCTAAACACCATATATTTT	CASSSLNTIYF
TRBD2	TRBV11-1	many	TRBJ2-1	TGTGCCAGCAGCCCTCGTATGACTAGCGAACCGAGCTCCTACAATGAGCAGTTCTTC	CASSPRMTSEPSSYNEQFF
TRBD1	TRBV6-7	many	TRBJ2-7	TGTGCCAGCGGGACAGGGAGTTTACTCTACGAGCAGTACTTC	CASGTGSLLYEQYF
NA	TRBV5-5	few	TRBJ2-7	TGTGCCAGCAGCTTGGTGGTAGCCTACGAGCAGTACTTC	CASSLVVAYEQYF
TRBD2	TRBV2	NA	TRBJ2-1	TGTGCCAGCAGTGTAGTGGGAGCGGGAGGCGACAATGAGCAGTTCTTC	CASSVVGAGGDNEQFF
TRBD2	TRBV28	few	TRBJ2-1	TGTGCCAGCAATCTCGGGACTAGCATCTCGGGAGAGCAGTTCTTC	CASNLGTSISGEQFF
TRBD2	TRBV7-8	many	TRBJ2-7	TGTGCCAGCAGCTTCATCCCGGGACTAGCGGGAGAAGCCTTAAGGGAGCAGTACTTC	CASSFIPGLAGEALREQYF
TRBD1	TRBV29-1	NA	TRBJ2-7	TGCAGCGTTGAACTGGGACAGCCCCCGGGGGAGCAGTACTTC	CSVELGQPPGEQYF
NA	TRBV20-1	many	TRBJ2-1	TGCAGTGTTTCCTATGAGCAGTTCTTC	CSVSYEQFF
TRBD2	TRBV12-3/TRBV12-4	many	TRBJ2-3	TGTGCCAGCAGTTCCTGGGGGAGGGTTGATACGCAGTATTTT	CASSSWGRVDTQYF
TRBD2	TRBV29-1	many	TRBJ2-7	TGCAGCTGTATGACTAGCGACTCCTACGAGCAGTACTTC	CSCMTSDSYEQYF
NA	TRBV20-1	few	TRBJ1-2	TGCAGTGCTAGAAGTCAAGTGGCTAACTATGGCTACACCTTC	CSARSQVANYGYTF
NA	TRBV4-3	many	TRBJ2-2	TGCGCCAGCAGCCAAAGTTACTACACCGGGGAGCTGTTTTTT	CASSQSYYTGELFF
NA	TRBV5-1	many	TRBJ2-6	TGCGCCAGCAGCTTACAGGCCTCTGGGGCCAACGTCCTGACTTTC	CASSLQASGANVLTF
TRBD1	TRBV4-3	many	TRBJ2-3	TGCGCCAGCAGCCAAGCCGGAGGGGACAGGGGAACAGATACGCAGTATTTT	CASSQAGGDRGTDTQYF
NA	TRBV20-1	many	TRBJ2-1	TGCAGTGCTAGCCGACAGGCTGACCTCTACAATGAGCAGTTCTTC	CSASRQADLYNEQFF
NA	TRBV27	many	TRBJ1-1	TGTGCCAGCAGTTTGTGGAGGTGGGGGACTGAAGCTTTCTTT	CASSLWRWGTEAFF
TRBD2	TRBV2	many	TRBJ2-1	TGTGCCAGCAAATATGGGGGAGGGAGCTCCTACAATGAGCAGTTCTTC	CASKYGGGSSYNEQFF
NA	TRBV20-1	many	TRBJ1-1	TGCAGTGCTAGGGGGCTCCCCCTTGGAGCTTTCTTT	CSARGLPLGAFF
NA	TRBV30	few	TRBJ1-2	TGTGCCAGACTCTACGACGGCTATGGCTACACCTTC	CARLYDGYGYTF